A selection of T cell receptor beta chains follows, all from one sample in a study of cytomegalovirus exposure and HLA in healthy donors. Assay used: immunoSEQ multiplex PCR; TCRdb lists only in-frame clones, some missing. The profile shows some 150,000 clones, around 83% of them singletons. The sequencing input was PBMCs. The source of these receptors is a woman aged 18-29 years in good health and CMV-seronegative. CDR3s include the opening cysteine and the closing phenylalanine or tryptophan. A D gene is named only where the DNA matches it firmly. A clone size is listed for some rows: how often the clone was seen (once, few, many), or a class if it is expanded.

TRBV9	NA	NA	TRBJ2-7	TGTGCCAGCAGCGTACTTGAGGCCCAGCCCCCGAGGTCCTACGAGCAGTACTTC	CASSVLEAQPPRSYEQYF
TRBV5-1	NA	NA	TRBJ2-7	TGCGCCAGCAGCTTGGTGTCAGGGATCTCCTACGAGCAGTACTTC	CASSLVSGISYEQYF
TRBV5-1	NA	TRBD1	TRBJ2-3	TGCGCCAGCAGCTTGGAGGGGGCTTTCACAGATACGCAGTATTTT	CASSLEGAFTDTQYF
TRBV2	NA	TRBD1	TRBJ1-1	TGTGCCAGCAGTGAAGCCAGGATTCTCAGGGGGGAAGCTTTCTTT	CASSEARILRGEAFF
TRBV7-9	once	TRBD1	TRBJ2-1	TGTGCCAGCAGCTTGGGACAGGGGAATGAGCAGTTCTTC	CASSLGQGNEQFF
TRBV9	NA	TRBD1	TRBJ2-1	TGTGCCAGCAGCGTAGGGGGACAGGGTGCCAATGAGCAGTTCTTC	CASSVGGQGANEQFF
TRBV27	NA	TRBD2	TRBJ2-5	TGTGCCAGCAGCCTAGGGACTAGCGGGGGGGAGGGGACCCAGTACTTC	CASSLGTSGGEGTQYF
TRBV27	NA	TRBD1	TRBJ1-5	TGTGCCAGCAGTCCGGGGGACAGCGCCTTTTTCAATCAGCCCCAGCATTTT	CASSPGDSAFFNQPQHF
TRBV27	once	NA	TRBJ2-7	TGTGCCAGCAGTCCGCTCCGGGGTGGTAGACACCCCTACGAGCAGTACTTC	CASSPLRGGRHPYEQYF
TRBV5-1	NA	TRBD1	TRBJ1-5	TGCGCCAGCAGCTTGTCGGGACAGGAGGCTCAGCCCCAGCATTTT	CASSLSGQEAQPQHF
TRBV5-5	NA	NA	TRBJ2-1	TGTGCCAGCACCGGGGGGCTAGCGTCCTACAATGAGCAGTTCTTC	CASTGGLASYNEQFF
TRBV29-1	NA	NA	TRBJ2-5	TGCAGCGTTGTCAGGGGTGAGACCCAGTACTTC	CSVVRGETQYF
TRBV29-1	NA	NA	TRBJ2-2	TGCAGCCTGGGGGCAGCGAACACCGGGGAGCTGTTTTTT	CSLGAANTGELFF
TRBV25-1	once	TRBD1	TRBJ1-1	TGTGCCAGCACCCAACCCTTATCAGGGGGGTACACTGAAGCTTTCTTT	CASTQPLSGGYTEAFF
TRBV27	NA	TRBD1	TRBJ2-4	TGTGCCAGCAGTTCCCCAAAGACAGGGCGGGCGAACATTCAGTACTTC	CASSSPKTGRANIQYF
TRBV4-3	NA	TRBD2	TRBJ2-3	TGCGCCAGCAGCCGAAGGTGGGGGGGTAGCGGGGGGGCCTCGGGCACAGATACGCAGTATTTT	CASSRRWGGSGGASGTDTQYF
TRBV5-1	NA	TRBD1	TRBJ1-6	TGCGCCAGCAGCCCCGGCCCGACAGGGGATAATTCACCCCTCCACTTT	CASSPGPTGDNSPLHF
TRBV6-5	NA	NA	TRBJ2-7	TGTGCCAGCAGGCCCGCCGTGGGGCGCGAGCAGTACTTC	CASRPAVGREQYF
TRBV21-1	NA	NA	TRBJ2-7	TGTGCCAGCAGCAACGGAGGCAGGGGCTACGAGCAGTACTTC	CASSNGGRGYEQYF
TRBV18	NA	NA	TRBJ1-4	TGTGCCAGCTCACCACCGAGGTCAACTAATGAAAAACTGTTTTTT	CASSPPRSTNEKLFF
TRBV28	NA	NA	TRBJ2-7	TGTGCCAGCAGTACCCCCCAGGGGGGCGAGCAGTACTTC	CASSTPQGGEQYF
TRBV5-5	NA	TRBD1	TRBJ1-2	TGTGCCAGCAGCTTCCGCCCGCGGTTGTCGACAGGGGGACCTAACTATGGCTACACCTTC	CASSFRPRLSTGGPNYGYTF
TRBV28	NA	NA	TRBJ1-1	TGTGCCAGCAGTTTCGGGGGGCACACTGAAGCTTTCTTT	CASSFGGHTEAFF
TRBV19	NA	TRBD2	TRBJ2-5	TGTGCCAGTAGTATACTAGCGGGGGGCATTGTCCAGTACTTC	CASSILAGGIVQYF
TRBV9	NA	TRBD1	TRBJ1-1	TGTGCCAGCAGCCTCAGGGGGATGAACACTGAAGCTTTCTTT	CASSLRGMNTEAFF
TRBV11-1	NA	TRBD2	TRBJ2-1	TGTGCCAGCAGCTCTGGCGGGAGGGAGAATGAGCAGTTCTTC	CASSSGGRENEQFF
TRBV4-1	NA	NA	TRBJ2-1	TGCGCCAGCAGCCAAGAGCTAGCAGATTACAATGAGCAGTTCTTC	CASSQELADYNEQFF
TRBV5-4	NA	TRBD1	TRBJ2-7	TGTGCCAGCAGCTTGAAGGGGGCTTACGAGCAGTACTTC	CASSLKGAYEQYF
TRBV6-6	few	TRBD1	TRBJ2-1	TGTGCCAGCAGGCCGGGACAGCGTTTAGGCAATGAGCAGTTCTTC	CASRPGQRLGNEQFF
TRBV7-2	NA	NA	TRBJ2-5	TGTGCCAGCAGCTTAGGCGGGACGGAACAAGAGACCCAGTACTTC	CASSLGGTEQETQYF
TRBV7-2	NA	TRBD1	TRBJ1-2	TGTGCCAGCAGCTTAGCCGGGACAGGGACTGGCTACACCTTC	CASSLAGTGTGYTF
TRBV15	NA	TRBD1	TRBJ1-2	TGTGCCACCAGCAGGGGAGACAGGGGTTGGGACTATGGCTACACCTTC	CATSRGDRGWDYGYTF
TRBV5-1	NA	TRBD1	TRBJ2-5	TGCGCCAGCAGCGCGGACAGGGGTAGGGAGACCCAGTACTTC	CASSADRGRETQYF
TRBV6-5	NA	NA	TRBJ2-2	TGTGCCAGCAGTTACTCGAGAGCGGGCGGGGAGCTGTTTTTT	CASSYSRAGGELFF
TRBV10-2	few	TRBD1	TRBJ2-7	TGCGCCAGCAGTACCCGGACAGGCTCCTACGAGCAGTACTTC	CASSTRTGSYEQYF
TRBV28	NA	NA	TRBJ1-4	TGTGCCAGCAAAGGCAGGGATGAAAAACTGTTTTTT	CASKGRDEKLFF
TRBV4-1	NA	NA	TRBJ2-5	TGCGCCAGCAGCCAAGGGGAGACTAGTCAAGAGACCCAGTACTTC	CASSQGETSQETQYF
TRBV20-1	NA	NA	TRBJ2-3	TGCAGTGCTATTAAAACAGATACGCAGTATTTT	CSAIKTDTQYF
TRBV7-2	NA	NA	TRBJ2-5	TGTGCCAGCAGCTTATTCATGCAAGAGACCCAGTACTTC	CASSLFMQETQYF
TRBV30	once	NA	TRBJ2-7	TGTGCCTGGAGTGTACTCGGTCCAAACGAGCAGTACTTC	CAWSVLGPNEQYF
TRBV30	NA	TRBD1	TRBJ2-7	TGTGCCTGGAGTGTATCGACAGGGGGCGGCTACGAGCAGTACTTC	CAWSVSTGGGYEQYF
TRBV7-2	NA	TRBD2	TRBJ2-1	TGTGCCAGCAGGGTAGCGGGAGACTACAATGAGCAGTTCTTC	CASRVAGDYNEQFF
TRBV11-2	NA	NA	TRBJ1-5	TGTGCCAGCAGCTTAGACGGGAACCAGCATTTT	CASSLDGNQHF
TRBV7-2	NA	NA	TRBJ1-5	TGTGCCAGCAGCTTATCGGTTAGTGGTCAGCCCCAGCATTTT	CASSLSVSGQPQHF
TRBV7-9	once	NA	TRBJ1-5	TGTTCCAGCAGCTTATCGGGGGAGAGGAGTCAGCCCCAGCATTTT	CSSSLSGERSQPQHF
TRBV12-5	NA	TRBD2	TRBJ2-1	TGTGCTAGTGGTTTGGGACTAGCGGGAGTCTCGGATGAGCAGTTCTTC	CASGLGLAGVSDEQFF